Below are 21 T cell receptor beta chains sequenced from a single sample in a study of Ad26.COV2.S vaccination and SARS-CoV-2 variants. Profiling relied on immunoSEQ multiplex PCR, and the TCRdb table lists in-frame clones only, not all of them. Altogether over 250,000 clones are present, about 89% being singletons, with the ten largest covering less than 3.5%. Treatment: approximately 18 received Ad26.COV2.S at low or high dose, single or two shots; about 5 received placebo; per-sample allocation not given. Day 63 after the first vaccine or placebo injection was the time point for sampling. Sequencing used peripheral blood, obtained in a trial of Ad26.COV2.S vaccine versus placebo. The receptors shown here come from a person aged 18-65 years who received the Ad26.COV2.S COVID-19 vaccine or a placebo.

This chain connects TRBV27 to TRBJ2-7, with a weak D call TRBD2 (5 bases). The V end lost 3 bases, the J end lost 0 bases, and 12 bases lay between the germline ends. CDR3 length equals 15 residues. In germline, CDR1 is MNHEY, CDR2 SMNVEV (reference sequence). The CDR3 region has the DNA TGTGCCAGCAGTTTTGAGACGGGGAGCTCCTACGAGCAGTACTTC. This translates into CASSFETGSSYEQYF.

The V gene is TRBV6-1, the J gene TRBJ2-7, with TRBD2 matching over 10 bases. With 1 base clipped from V and 4 bases from J, the junction kept 4 bases outside the gene matches. Germline V gene data show CDR1 as MNHNS and CDR2 as SASEGT. This CDR3 spans 15 amino acids. The CDR3 protein is CASSEGSSGRYEQYF. The CDR3 nucleotides are TGTGCCAGCAGTGAAGGTTCTAGCGGGAGATACGAGCAGTACTTC.

The genes are TRBV5-1 and TRBJ1-1, with 8 bases fitting TRBD1. The CDR3 totals 15 residues. The V and J ends lost 0 bases and 4 bases, in that order; junction bases with no gene match: 5. Germline V gives CDR1 SGHRS, CDR2 YFSETQ. The CDR3 DNA follows: TGCGCCAGCAGCTTGGGACAGGGGTTGGGCACTGAAGCTTTCTTT. Its protein is CASSLGQGLGTEAFF.

This chain connects TRBV6-5 to TRBJ1-1; D is unclear. Per germline, CDR1 MNHEY and CDR2 SVGAGI. The V end was cut by 4 bases, the J end by 2 bases, with 8 bases between. The CDR3 length is 13 residues. This chain's CDR3 is CASSFGRNTEAFF. The CDR3 bases are TGTGCCAGCAGTTTCGGGAGAAACACTGAAGCTTTCTTT.

The chain employs TRBV5-6 and TRBJ1-2; TRBD1 aligns across 7 bases. After removal of 5 bases from V and 4 bases from J, the junction contained 2 bases not matched to a gene. This CDR3 contains 12 residues. Germline CDR1 and CDR2: SGHDT and YYEEEE. CDR3 nucleotides: TGTGCCAGCAGTCAGGGGGTCTATGGCTACACCTTC. This encodes CASSQGVYGYTF.

CDR3 in DNA: TGCGCCAGCAGCCGCCTAGTTACCGGGGAGCTGTTTTTT. This codes for CASSRLVTGELFF. The gene calls are TRBV4-3 and TRBJ2-2; D gene unclear. V lost 4 bases, J lost 5 bases, and 8 bases lay in between. Germline V gene sequence: CDR1 LGHNA, CDR2 YSLEER. The CDR3 is 13 residues long.

The gene calls are TRBV5-1 and TRBJ2-3; D unclear. Germline CDR1 reads SGHRS; CDR2 reads YFSETQ. The V gene lost 1 base and the J gene lost 4 bases, with 4 bases spanning the gap. This CDR3 has 12 residues. CDR3 DNA: TGCGCCAGCAGCTTGTTCCCAGATACGCAGTATTTT. Protein: CASSLFPDTQYF.

This sequence joins TRBV29-1 and TRBJ2-2; 9 nucleotides match TRBD1. V lost 7 bases, J lost 3 bases, and 9 bases stayed unmatched. The CDR3 has 15 residues. The germline CDR1 and CDR2 sequences are SQVTM and ANQGSEA. CDR3 region: CSAGGGQGYTGELFF. DNA of the CDR3: TGCAGCGCGGGTGGGGGACAGGGCTACACCGGGGAGCTGTTTTTT.

V is TRBV3-1 (or the pseudogene TRBV3-2) and J is TRBJ2-7; TRBD2 is a possible D gene (5 bases). There are 15 residues in the CDR3. V shed 4 bases and J shed 0 bases, with 13 bases lying between them. Per the germline V gene, CDR1 is LGHDT and CDR2 is YNNKEL (reference sequence). The CDR3 DNA reads TGTGCCAGCAGCCCCGCGGGTGGGAGCTCCTACGAGCAGTACTTC. It encodes CASSPAGGSSYEQYF.

In its sample, this clone was seen a few times. The J gene is TRBJ1-5, the V gene TRBV4-3; D gene unclear. CDR1 is LGHNA and CDR2 is YSLEER in the germline V gene. V gave up 0 bases and J gave up 0 bases, with 6 bases separating them. The CDR3 length is 15 residues. CDR3 sequence reads: CASSQDMNSNQPQHF. The CDR3 DNA sequence: TGCGCCAGCAGCCAAGATATGAATAGCAATCAGCCCCAGCATTTT.

For the CDR3, the DNA is TGTGCCAGCAGCTTAGCGGGACAGTCCTACGAGCAGTACTTC. It codes for CASSLAGQSYEQYF. The chain recombines TRBV7-6 with TRBJ2-7; 7 positions agree with TRBD1. The germline gives CDR1 SGHVS, CDR2 FNYEAQ. The CDR3 consists of 14 residues. V was clipped by 0 bases and J by 1 base; unmatched bases: 0.

This rearrangement joins TRBV3-1 (or the pseudogene TRBV3-2) to TRBJ2-1; D remains unclear. Germline CDR1 is LGHDT and CDR2 is YNNKEL (reference sequence). Trimming removed 4 bases at V and 5 bases at J, with 18 bases between. This CDR3 is built from 16 residues. The CDR3 DNA follows: TGTGCCAGCAGCCTCCAAGGAAAATGGCCGCACAATGAGCAGTTCTTC. Its translation: CASSLQGKWPHNEQFF.

The rearrangement joins TRBV3-1 (or the pseudogene TRBV3-2) to TRBJ2-5; D is possibly TRBD1 (6 bases). Trimming pared 4 bases from V and 0 bases from J, leaving 9 bases between. Looked up from germline, CDR1 is LGHDT and CDR2 is YNNKEL (reference sequence). The CDR3 runs to 14 residues. The CDR3 DNA reads TGTGCCAGCAGCCGCGGACAGAACCAAGAGACCCAGTACTTC. This sequence encodes CASSRGQNQETQYF.

The chain employs TRBV19 and TRBJ1-2; D gene ambiguous. The length of the CDR3 is 12 residues. In germline, CDR1 is LNHDA, CDR2 SQIVND (reference sequence). Between the trimmed V and J ends, which lost 4 bases and 7 bases, there was a span of 10 bases. The DNA for the CDR3 is TGTGCCAGTAGTACTCGGTACTCTGGCTACACCTTC. Amino acids: CASSTRYSGYTF.

Details on this clone: The same CDR3 arises from other DNA sequences in this sample as well. The V gene is TRBV18, the J gene TRBJ2-7; 10 positions agree with TRBD1. The germline gives CDR1 KGHSH, CDR2 LQKENI. Trimming cost V 3 bases and J 4 bases; bases outside gene matches: 3. The CDR3 has 14 amino acids. CDR3 in amino acids: CASSPQGQGYEQYF. CDR3 coding DNA: TGTGCCAGCTCACCTCAGGGACAGGGGTACGAGCAGTACTTC.

The rearrangement uses TRBV3-1 (or the pseudogene TRBV3-2) and TRBJ2-1; D unresolved. The V gene's germline CDR1 is LGHDT and CDR2 YNNKEL (reference sequence). This CDR3 region has 15 residues. V was cut by 0 bases and J by 4 bases, with 10 bases left in between. CDR3 protein: CASSQDGAVYNEQFF. The CDR3 nucleotides are TGTGCCAGCAGCCAAGATGGTGCTGTATACAATGAGCAGTTCTTC.

This chain connects TRBV18 to TRBJ2-7, with D maybe TRBD1 (5 bases). This CDR3 spans 13 amino acids. Trimming removed 2 bases from V and 6 bases from J, with 11 bases in between. The germline CDR1 and CDR2 sequences are KGHSH and LQKENI. The CDR3 loop reads CASSPNQGLEQYF. DNA of the CDR3: TGTGCCAGCTCACCAAATCAGGGTCTCGAGCAGTACTTC.

The gene calls are TRBV6-6 and TRBJ1-1; D perhaps matches TRBD1 (6 bases). This CDR3 spans 14 amino acids. Germline V CDR1 and CDR2: MNHNY, SVGAGI (reference sequence). V lost 7 bases and J 1 base, leaving 13 bases between the germline ends. CDR3 in DNA: TGTGCCAGCAATTCACAGGGAGCGAACACTGAAGCTTTCTTT. It is translated as CASNSQGANTEAFF.

The chain carries TRBV18 and TRBJ1-2, with D tentatively TRBD1 (6 bases). This CDR3 is built from 16 residues. V lost 1 base and J 0 bases, leaving 12 bases between the germline ends. Germline lookup yields CDR1 KGHSH and CDR2 LQKENI. CDR3 in DNA: TGTGCCAGCTCACCACTCGAGTCAGGGGCTAACTATGGCTACACCTTC. Its protein product is CASSPLESGANYGYTF.

The rearrangement joins TRBV5-1 to TRBJ1-2, with 7 positions matching TRBD1. CDR3 length: 14 amino acids. Germline lookup yields CDR1 SGHRS and CDR2 YFSETQ. V trimming: 4 bases; J trimming: 2 bases; junction bases outside the gene matches: 5. The CDR3 spells CASSPSTGNYGYTF. The CDR3 DNA reads as TGCGCCAGCAGCCCCTCGACAGGGAACTATGGCTACACCTTC.

As for this clone: Its ends do not fully match the called genes, so a read error is possible. J is TRBJ1-2 and V is TRBV7-2, with TRBD1 matching over 7 bases. Germline V gene data show CDR1 as SGHTA and CDR2 as FQGNSA. The length of the CDR3 is 12 residues. The CDR3 is CASSLEDRRYGF. In DNA form, the CDR3 reads TGTGCCAGCAGCTTAGAGGACAGGCGATACGGTTTC.